The rows below give T cell receptor beta chains drawn from one sample of a study of blood T cell repertoires in COVID-19. TCRdb keeps only in-frame clones here, not all; method: immunoSEQ multiplex PCR. The data hold about 190,000 clones, with roughly 90% observed a single time. Source material: peripheral blood. These receptor sequences come from a man between 35 and 55 years old with acute or convalescent COVID-19. The CDR3 runs from the conserved cysteine through the conserved F or W. Fields, in order: clone size, J gene, D gene, V gene, CDR3 DNA, CDR3 protein. A D gene is named only where the DNA matches it firmly. Clone size is stated in some rows and not others, as once, few, many or a class when expanded.

abundance: -; j_gene: TRBJ2-7; d_gene: -; v_gene: TRBV5-6; CDR3nt: TGTGCCAGCAGCTTGGCCGAAGGGGCGGGGGAGCAGTACTTC; CDR3aa: CASSLAEGAGEQYF
abundance: few; j_gene: TRBJ2-7; d_gene: TRBD1; v_gene: TRBV5-6; CDR3nt: TGTGCCAGCAGCTTGGCGGGGACAGGGGGGGACTACGAGCAGTACTTC; CDR3aa: CASSLAGTGGDYEQYF
abundance: -; j_gene: TRBJ1-2; d_gene: -; v_gene: TRBV4-3; CDR3nt: TGCGCCAGCAGCCAAGGAACGGGCGGGGATGGCTACACCTTC; CDR3aa: CASSQGTGGDGYTF
abundance: once; j_gene: TRBJ2-5; d_gene: TRBD2; v_gene: TRBV5-1; CDR3nt: TGCGCCAGCAGCCCACGGGGGGGCATAACAGAGACCCAGTACTTC; CDR3aa: CASSPRGGITETQYF
abundance: -; j_gene: TRBJ2-7; d_gene: -; v_gene: TRBV16; CDR3nt: TGTGCCAGCAGCCATCGCAGGGCGGACTACGAGCAGTACTTC; CDR3aa: CASSHRRADYEQYF
abundance: -; j_gene: TRBJ1-1; d_gene: -; v_gene: TRBV27; CDR3nt: TGTGCCAGCAGTTGGGGCTGGGACACTGAAGCTTTCTTT; CDR3aa: CASSWGWDTEAFF
abundance: -; j_gene: TRBJ2-1; d_gene: TRBD2; v_gene: TRBV4-3; CDR3nt: TGCGCCAGCAGCCAAGACCCGGGGGGTCCGGGGTCCTACAATGAGCAGTTCTTC; CDR3aa: CASSQDPGGPGSYNEQFF
abundance: -; j_gene: TRBJ2-2; d_gene: TRBD1; v_gene: TRBV7-3; CDR3nt: TGTGCCAGCAGCAACGAACAGGGGGCGCGCGTCGGGGAGCTGTTTTTT; CDR3aa: CASSNEQGARVGELFF
abundance: -; j_gene: TRBJ1-2; d_gene: TRBD1; v_gene: TRBV12-3/TRBV12-4; CDR3nt: TGTGCCAGCAGGACAGGGGGCATCTATGGCTACACCTTC; CDR3aa: CASRTGGIYGYTF
abundance: -; j_gene: TRBJ2-5; d_gene: TRBD2; v_gene: TRBV5-5; CDR3nt: TGTGCCAGCAGCCCCAAGCCGGGACTAGCGGGGAGACAAGAGACCCAGTACTTC; CDR3aa: CASSPKPGLAGRQETQYF
abundance: -; j_gene: TRBJ2-7; d_gene: -; v_gene: TRBV6-5; CDR3nt: TGTGCCAGCACCCCCCTTGAGGGCCACGAGCAGTACTTC; CDR3aa: CASTPLEGHEQYF
abundance: few; j_gene: TRBJ1-4; d_gene: -; v_gene: TRBV7-9; CDR3nt: TGTGCCAGCAGCTTAGCGCTAAACAGAGAAAAACTGTTTTTT; CDR3aa: CASSLALNREKLFF
abundance: -; j_gene: TRBJ2-1; d_gene: TRBD1; v_gene: TRBV5-1; CDR3nt: TGCGCCAGCAGCGGGGACAGTACCTCCTACAATGAGCAGTTCTTC; CDR3aa: CASSGDSTSYNEQFF
abundance: -; j_gene: TRBJ1-2; d_gene: -; v_gene: TRBV6-5; CDR3nt: TGTGCCAGCGCCCCCGGGAGATATGGCTACACCTTC; CDR3aa: CASAPGRYGYTF
abundance: -; j_gene: TRBJ1-1; d_gene: -; v_gene: TRBV6-6; CDR3nt: TGTGCCAGCAGTTACACAGGGCGCACTGAAGCTTTCTTT; CDR3aa: CASSYTGRTEAFF
abundance: -; j_gene: TRBJ2-7; d_gene: -; v_gene: TRBV6-2/TRBV6-3; CDR3nt: TGTGCCAGCAGTTCCACTCAAGGCGGGAACGAGCAGTACTTC; CDR3aa: CASSSTQGGNEQYF
abundance: once; j_gene: TRBJ2-2; d_gene: TRBD2; v_gene: TRBV27; CDR3nt: TGTGCCAGCAGTCGAGCGGGGGGTACCGCCGGGGAGCTGTTTTTT; CDR3aa: CASSRAGGTAGELFF
abundance: -; j_gene: TRBJ1-6; d_gene: -; v_gene: TRBV18; CDR3nt: TGTGCCAGCTCACCACCAGCAGGGGTTTTCTATAATTCACCCCTCCACTTT; CDR3aa: CASSPPAGVFYNSPLHF
abundance: -; j_gene: TRBJ2-3; d_gene: TRBD2; v_gene: TRBV5-1; CDR3nt: TGCGCCAGCAGCCTTAGCGGGGGGAACACAGATACGCAGTATTTT; CDR3aa: CASSLSGGNTDTQYF
abundance: -; j_gene: TRBJ1-1; d_gene: TRBD1; v_gene: TRBV10-3; CDR3nt: TGTGCCATCAGGATAGACAGGGACACTGAAGCTTTCTTT; CDR3aa: CAIRIDRDTEAFF
abundance: -; j_gene: TRBJ2-2; d_gene: -; v_gene: TRBV11-3; CDR3nt: TGTGCCAGCAGCTCGGACAGAAACACCGGGGAGCTGTTTTTT; CDR3aa: CASSSDRNTGELFF
abundance: -; j_gene: TRBJ2-5; d_gene: TRBD1; v_gene: TRBV18; CDR3nt: TGTGCCAGCTCACCCCAGAACCTGGGACAGGGGGCAAGCGAGACCCAGTACTTC; CDR3aa: CASSPQNLGQGASETQYF
abundance: once; j_gene: TRBJ2-7; d_gene: -; v_gene: TRBV19; CDR3nt: TGTGCCAGTACCCCCCGAGGAAGCTCCTACGAGCAGTACTTC; CDR3aa: CASTPRGSSYEQYF
abundance: -; j_gene: TRBJ2-7; d_gene: -; v_gene: TRBV18; CDR3nt: TGTGCCAGCTCACCACAAAAAGGAGACGAGCAGTACTTC; CDR3aa: CASSPQKGDEQYF
abundance: -; j_gene: TRBJ1-1; d_gene: TRBD1; v_gene: TRBV16; CDR3nt: TGTGCCAGCAGCCAATCGAACAGGGGGAGGGAAGCTTTCTTT; CDR3aa: CASSQSNRGREAFF
abundance: few; j_gene: TRBJ1-2; d_gene: -; v_gene: TRBV6-5; CDR3nt: TGTGCCAGCAGCCTCTCCCAGGTAGTCTATGGCTACACCTTC; CDR3aa: CASSLSQVVYGYTF
abundance: -; j_gene: TRBJ1-2; d_gene: -; v_gene: TRBV18; CDR3nt: TGTGCCAGCTCAGCGGAAAACTATGGCTACACCTTC; CDR3aa: CASSAENYGYTF
abundance: -; j_gene: TRBJ1-1; d_gene: -; v_gene: TRBV15; CDR3nt: TGTGCCACCAGCAGAGATGAGGGAGGGACTGAAGCTTTCTTT; CDR3aa: CATSRDEGGTEAFF
abundance: -; j_gene: TRBJ2-1; d_gene: TRBD1; v_gene: TRBV7-3; CDR3nt: TGTGCCAGCAGCCTTACCGGGACAGGGGGATACAATGAGCAGTTCTTC; CDR3aa: CASSLTGTGGYNEQFF
abundance: once; j_gene: TRBJ1-3; d_gene: -; v_gene: TRBV27; CDR3nt: TGTGCCAGCAGTGCCCAGAACTCTGGAAACACCATATATTTT; CDR3aa: CASSAQNSGNTIYF
abundance: -; j_gene: TRBJ1-4; d_gene: -; v_gene: TRBV5-1; CDR3nt: TGCGCCAGCAGCCCCAGGCCTAATGAAAAACTGTTTTTT; CDR3aa: CASSPRPNEKLFF